One sample yielded the 8 T cell receptor beta chains listed below, sequenced in a study of Graves' ophthalmopathy and Graves' hyperthyroidism. Amplification of the TCR beta CDR3 regions used RNA transcripts (as template). HTBI primers were used in a first-round RT-PCR, which preceded a second-round multiplex PCR. TCRdb processed the multiplex PCR reads anew with MiXCR; each CDR3 protein has one entry. The data show roughly 160,000 distinct CDR3 sequences, 30% to 45% seen once. Sequenced input: peripheral blood. The receptors shown here come from a man aged 30-40 years with Graves' ophthalmopathy.

The V and J genes are TRBV12-3 or TRBV12-4 and TRBJ2-7; tentative D call: TRBD1 (5 bases). This CDR3 contains 12 residues. Trimming cost V 6 bases and J 9 bases, with 15 bases left between them. CDR3 nucleotide sequence: TGTGCCAGCAGCTTACGGCAGGGCTGGCAGTACTTC. Its translation: CASSLRQGWQYF.

The rearrangement joins TRBV5-1 to TRBJ1-1; D gene ambiguous. V lost 5 bases and J 5 bases, leaving 10 bases between the germline ends. Germline assignment: CDR1 SGHRS and CDR2 YFSETQ. The CDR3 contains 12 residues. CDR3 in DNA: TGCGCCAGCAGAGTAGGCGATACTGAAGCTTTCTTT. It translates to CASRVGDTEAFF.

This rearrangement joins TRBV10-3 to TRBJ1-1, with D unresolved. The germline V gene has CDR1 ENHRY and CDR2 SYGVKD. This CDR3 comprises 13 residues. Trimming took 7 bases from V and 1 from J, leaving 10 bases between them. The CDR3 bases are TGTGCCATCACCGTACAAAAGAACACTGAAGCTTTCTTT. Its protein product is CAITVQKNTEAFF.

This clonotype was seen just once. The V call is TRBV15, the J call TRBJ1-2; D gene ambiguous. In germline, CDR1 is LNHNV, CDR2 YYDKDF (reference sequence). Trimming pared 8 bases from V and 6 bases from J, leaving 25 bases between. The CDR3 has 16 residues. The CDR3, as DNA: TGTGCCACCGGGCGGGAGGCGGGCACCGGGGTCGATGGCTACACCTTC. This translates into CATGREAGTGVDGYTF.

At least ten counts were recorded for this clonotype. The chain is built from TRBV30 and TRBJ1-1; the D gene is possibly TRBD1 (5 bases). This CDR3 spans 12 amino acids. Trimming left V 4 bases short and J 8 bases short, with 14 bases between. CDR1 is GTSNPN, CDR2 SVGIG, per germline (reference sequence). In DNA form, the CDR3 reads TGTGCCTGGAATTCTGGGGGGGGAGAAGCTTTCTTT. Its translation: CAWNSGGGEAFF.

The chain recombines TRBV15 with TRBJ2-7, with D unclear. From germline, CDR1 is LNHNV and CDR2 YYDKDF (reference sequence). The CDR3 is 15 amino acids. The V and J ends lost 1 base and 1 base respectively, with 11 bases between them. The CDR3 region has the DNA TGTGCCACCAGCAGAGGAAAGGGCAGATCCTACGAGCAGTACTTC. Its translation is CATSRGKGRSYEQYF. The whole variable domain, filled in from reference TRBV15 and TRBJ2-7, reads DAMVIQNPRYQVTQFGKPVTLSCSQTLNHNVMYWYQQKSSQAPKLLFHYYDKDFNNEADTPDNFQSRRPNTSFCFLDIRSPGLGDTAMYLCATSRGKGRSYEQYFGPGTRLTVT.

This clonotype was counted many times. The chain links TRBV9 to TRBJ2-5; 9 bases are shared with TRBD2. The CDR3 sequence is 14 residues long. CDR1 and CDR2 from the germline V gene are SGDLS and YYNGEE. Germline trimming cut 0 bases from V and 11 bases from J; bases unmatched to any gene: 8. The CDR3: CASSVEVSGSEQYF. The CDR3 DNA sequence: TGTGCCAGCAGCGTAGAGGTTAGCGGGAGCGAACAGTACTTC.

This clonotype was counted at least ten times. This chain joins TRBV28 and TRBJ2-7, with D perhaps matching TRBD2 (6 bases). Germline V gene sequence: CDR1 MDHEN, CDR2 SYDVKM. Between the trimmed V and J ends, which lost 6 bases and 3 bases, there was a span of 18 bases. CDR3 length: 15 residues. CDR3 coding DNA: TGTGCCAGCAGCACCCGGGAGCAGCACGTCTACGAGCAGTACTTC. The encoded protein is CASSTREQHVYEQYF.